These 25 T cell receptor beta chains came from one sample sequenced in a study of T cells in Graves' hyperthyroidism and ophthalmopathy. Template material for amplifying TCR beta CDR3 regions consisted of RNA transcripts. In the first-round RT-PCR of the TCR CDR3, the HTBI primer set was used. From the multiplex PCR reads, TCRdb called clonotypes with MiXCR, one entry per CDR3 protein. The table lists around 700,000 distinct CDR3 sequences, roughly 20% of them singletons. The specimen was blood. These receptors were collected from a woman in her forties or fifties with Graves' hyperthyroidism that later progressed to Graves' ophthalmopathy.

Worth noting for this clonotype: A single base separates this from a much larger clone, so it may be a read error. The chain joins TRBV24-1 to TRBJ1-1, with D possibly matching TRBD1 (5 bases). The CDR3 is made up of 15 amino acids. Germline CDR1 and CDR2: KGHDR and SFDVKD. The CDR3: CVTSDSGGGDTEAFF. The CDR3 region has the DNA TGTGTCACCAGTGATTCGGGTGGAGGGGACACTGAAGCTTTCTTT.

This clonotype was recorded many times. The chain is built from TRBV30 and TRBJ1-1; D is unclear. The CDR3 spans 11 residues. Germline V gene data show CDR1 as GTSNPN and CDR2 as SVGIG (reference sequence). V lost 7 bases and J lost 0, with 6 bases in between. The CDR3 loop reads CALRMNTEAFF. CDR3 DNA sequence: TGTGCCTTGCGAATGAACACTGAAGCTTTCTTT.

This clonotype was seen ten or more times. The chain couples TRBV2 to TRBJ2-1; D might be TRBD1 (5 bases). The CDR3 extends over 13 amino acids. Germline values: CDR1 SNHLY, CDR2 FYNNEI. V was shortened by 4 bases and J by 6 bases, with 10 bases between the two germline ends. The CDR3 DNA reads as TGTGCCAGCAGTGGTTACAGGACCAATGAGCAGTTCTTC. Translating gives CASSGYRTNEQFF.

Details on this clonotype: One end of the junction fails to match germline, which may point to a read error. The J gene is TRBJ1-5, the V gene TRBV6-2 or TRBV6-3; 7 nucleotides align to TRBD1. Per germline, CDR1 MNHEY and CDR2 SVGEGT. The CDR3 runs to 15 residues. The CDR3 nucleotides are TGTGCCAGCAGTTCAGGAGGGGGCCCGAATCAGCCCCGGCATTTT. It specifies CASSSGGGPNQPRHF.

This clonotype was counted between two and nine times. A much more abundant neighbour one base away suggests this may be a read error. The chain has TRBV3-1 and TRBJ1-1; D is undetermined. The CDR3 length is 11 residues. The V gene's germline CDR1 is LGHDT and CDR2 YNNKEL (reference sequence). CDR3 residues: CANSQESEAFF. The CDR3 DNA reads TGTGCCAACAGCCAAGAGTCTGAAGCTTTCTTT.

Only a few counts were recorded for this clonotype. This rearrangement joins TRBV6-1 to TRBJ2-2, with D possibly matching TRBD1 (5 bases). This CDR3 spans 16 amino acids. V was pared by 5 bases and J by 4 bases, with 17 bases between. Germline V gives CDR1 MNHNS, CDR2 SASEGT. CDR3 DNA sequence: TGTGCCAGCAGTTCCGTCCCAGGGTTGGGCACCGGGGAGCTGTTTTTT. Translated, it gives CASSSVPGLGTGELFF.

This clonotype was observed many times. The chain joins TRBV6-5 to TRBJ1-6, with D perhaps matching TRBD1 (6 bases). The length of the CDR3 is 17 residues. CDR1 is MNHEY and CDR2 is SVGAGI in the germline V gene. V was clipped by 2 bases and J by 8 bases, with 19 bases between them. CDR3 in DNA: TGTGCCAGCAGTTACCCTTTGGCGAACAGGGATGATTCACCCCTCCACTTT. This gives the protein CASSYPLANRDDSPLHF.

This clonotype was counted many times. The chain has TRBV20-1 and TRBJ2-3, with D maybe TRBD1 (6 bases). Germline-derived CDR1 and CDR2 are DFQATT and SNEGSKA (reference sequence). This CDR3 is built from 15 residues. With 3 bases removed from V and 1 base from J, the gap between germline ends came to 14 bases. CDR3 loop: CSARRGSSGTDTQYF. CDR3 nucleotides: TGCAGTGCTAGGAGGGGGTCGTCGGGCACAGATACGCAGTATTTT.

J is TRBJ1-1 and V is TRBV6-1; 7 bases are shared with TRBD1. V lost 6 bases, J lost 4 bases, and 8 bases stayed unmatched. Per germline, CDR1 MNHNS and CDR2 SASEGT. The CDR3 sequence is 14 residues long. The chain's CDR3 is CASRDRAVGTEAFF. CDR3 DNA: TGTGCCAGCAGAGACAGGGCGGTAGGCACTGAAGCTTTCTTT.

This clonotype was seen more than once but under ten times. V is TRBV2 and J is TRBJ1-4; the match to TRBD1 covers 7 bases. Germline V CDR1 and CDR2: SNHLY, FYNNEI. This CDR3 region has 14 residues. V lost 8 bases and J lost 4; bases outside the gene matches: 7. The CDR3 region is CASRKDRLNEKLFF. CDR3 coding DNA: TGTGCCAGCCGCAAGGACAGGCTTAATGAAAAACTGTTTTTT.

In this sample, this clonotype turned up a few times. The chain recombines TRBV19 with TRBJ2-7; possibly TRBD1 or TRBD2 for D (5 bases each). The CDR3 extends over 12 amino acids. The V and J ends lost 3 bases and 5 bases respectively, with 8 bases between them. Germline lookup yields CDR1 LNHDA and CDR2 SQIVND (reference sequence). CDR3 sequence: CASSIGANEQYF. In nucleotides, the CDR3 is TGTGCCAGTAGTATCGGGGCTAACGAGCAGTACTTC.

In this sample, this clonotype turned up many times. The chain combines TRBV2 with TRBJ1-2; D unclear. V was cut by 8 bases and J by 1 base, with 17 bases left in between. Per the germline V gene, CDR1 is SNHLY and CDR2 is FYNNEI. CDR3 length equals 15 residues. CDR3 DNA sequence: TGTGCCAGCGTTCCGCACACATCCTTTAACTATGGCTACACCTTC. It is translated as CASVPHTSFNYGYTF.

This clonotype was detected a few times. V gene TRBV2 combines with J gene TRBJ1-2; no firm D call. Germline V CDR1 and CDR2: SNHLY, FYNNEI. Trimming cost V 2 bases and J 5 bases, with 12 bases left between them. The CDR3 covers 14 residues. In DNA, the CDR3 is TGTGCCAGCAGTGAATCTGGACCTTATTATGGCTACACCTTC. Its protein product is CASSESGPYYGYTF.

This clonotype showed up many times. The rearrangement links TRBV3-1 to TRBJ1-6; TRBD1 is a possible D gene (6 bases). Deletions cut 3 bases from V and 9 bases from J, with 15 bases between. This CDR3 is 15 amino acids long. Per germline, CDR1 LGHDT and CDR2 YNNKEL (reference sequence). CDR3 loop: CASSHLRTDRSPLHF. The CDR3 DNA sequence: TGTGCCAGCAGCCACCTTCGGACAGACCGTTCACCCCTCCACTTT.

The V gene is TRBV7-9, the J gene TRBJ2-7; D is perhaps TRBD1 or TRBD2 (5 bases each). This CDR3 region has 16 residues. V was pared by 4 bases and J by 7 bases, with 23 bases between. Germline-derived CDR1 and CDR2 are SEHNR and FQNEAQ (reference sequence). In DNA form, the CDR3 reads TGTGCCAGCAGCTCTATCACCGGGGCTCCAGAAAGAGAGCAGTACTTC. Its translation is CASSSITGAPEREQYF.

The CDR3 coding sequence is TGCAGCGCCGGACAGGGATCACAAGAGACCCAGTACTTC. It specifies CSAGQGSQETQYF. The rearrangement links TRBV29-1 to TRBJ2-5, with 8 nucleotides matching TRBD1. CDR1 and CDR2 (germline): SQVTM, ANQGSEA. Trimming cost V 7 bases and J 2 bases; bases outside gene matches: 6. This CDR3 is built from 13 residues.

This clonotype was recorded many times. This chain connects TRBV2 to TRBJ1-1, with D perhaps matching TRBD1 (6 bases). Germline V lookup: CDR1 SNHLY, CDR2 FYNNEI. The CDR3 covers 14 residues. Trimming removed 10 bases from V and 2 bases from J, with 17 bases in between. The CDR3 protein is CAMNRDTVNTEAFF. The CDR3 DNA follows: TGTGCCATGAACCGGGACACCGTTAACACTGAAGCTTTCTTT.

This chain connects TRBV7-3 to TRBJ2-7; possibly TRBD2 for D (5 bases). The CDR3 totals 16 residues. Per the germline V gene, CDR1 is SGHTA and CDR2 is FQGTGA. The V end was cut by 3 bases, the J end by 3 bases, with 18 bases between. The CDR3 here is CASSLPPSGSYYEQYF. In DNA form, the CDR3 reads TGTGCCAGCAGCTTGCCCCCCTCGGGGAGTTACTACGAGCAGTACTTC.

This clonotype was detected a few times. V is TRBV5-4 and J is TRBJ2-5; D is unresolved. The CDR3 loop spans 14 amino acids. Deletions cut 2 bases from V and 1 base from J, with 9 bases between. Germline V gene lookup returns CDR1 SGHNT and CDR2 YYREEE (reference sequence). The CDR3 region is CASSLGVSQETQYF. The CDR3 nucleotides are TGTGCCAGCAGCTTAGGTGTCTCCCAAGAGACCCAGTACTTC.

The table lists this clonotype with a few counts. The genes are TRBV5-1 and TRBJ2-5, with D possibly matching TRBD1 (5 bases). The V end lost 7 bases, the J end lost 7 bases, and 17 bases lay between the germline ends. There are 13 residues in the CDR3. Germline assignment: CDR1 SGHRS and CDR2 YFSETQ. The CDR3 is CASGSTGYGTQYF. CDR3 sequence (DNA): TGCGCCAGCGGATCAACAGGCTACGGGACCCAGTACTTC.

This clonotype was seen ten or more times. This chain connects TRBV3-1 to TRBJ1-1; the match to TRBD1 covers 8 bases. V was clipped by 1 base and J by 3 bases; unmatched bases: 4. Looked up from germline, CDR1 is LGHDT and CDR2 is YNNKEL (reference sequence). This CDR3 has 15 amino acids. In DNA form, the CDR3 reads TGTGCCAGCAGCCAAGGACAGGGGATATACACTGAAGCTTTCTTT. Its protein is CASSQGQGIYTEAFF.

The genes are TRBV5-1 and TRBJ1-1; D remains unclear. V shed 0 bases and J shed 3 bases, with 9 bases lying between them. The germline V gene has CDR1 SGHRS and CDR2 YFSETQ. This CDR3 comprises 14 residues. The CDR3 sequence is CASSLDPKDTEAFF. CDR3 nucleotide sequence: TGCGCCAGCAGCTTGGATCCGAAGGACACTGAAGCTTTCTTT.

This clonotype showed up many times. The V gene is TRBV6-1, the J gene TRBJ1-5; TRBD1 is a possible D gene (5 bases). The CDR3 loop spans 14 amino acids. Trimming took off 8 bases at V and 5 bases at J, with 16 bases between the two ends. Germline lookup yields CDR1 MNHNS and CDR2 SASEGT. The CDR3 is CASGSGQSDQPQHF. The CDR3 nucleotides read TGTGCCAGCGGTTCAGGGCAAAGTGATCAGCCCCAGCATTTT.

In this sample, this clonotype turned up a few times. At one boundary the junction diverges from the germline segment, which might be a read error. This chain joins TRBV9 and TRBJ1-2; TRBD1 is a possible D gene (6 bases). The CDR3 length is 15 residues. Germline-derived CDR1 and CDR2 are SGDLS and YYNGEE. The DNA for the CDR3 is TGTGCCAGCAGCGTAGGACGGACAGCTAACTATGGCCACACCTTC. Protein: CASSVGRTANYGHTF.

There are a few counts of this clonotype. The gene calls are TRBV6-1 and TRBJ1-5; the D gene is possibly TRBD1 (5 bases). The V end lost 1 base, the J end lost 7 bases, and 11 bases lay between the germline ends. CDR1 and CDR2 from the germline V gene are MNHNS and SASEGT. The CDR3 runs to 14 residues. CDR3 in amino acids: CASSEGGGGQPQHF. CDR3 nucleotide sequence: TGTGCCAGCAGTGAAGGGGGCGGTGGACAGCCCCAGCATTTT.